This is a list of T cell receptor beta chains from one sample in a study of cytomegalovirus exposure and HLA in healthy donors. Data came from immunoSEQ multiplex PCR; TCRdb stores just in-frame clones and leaves some out. The sample shows 100,000 to 150,000 clones, about 90% of them seen only once. Sequenced sample: PBMCs. These receptors all come from a man aged 30 to 45 in good health and CMV-seronegative. CDR3s leave out the opening cysteine and the closing phenylalanine or tryptophan. Each record gives: CDR3 protein, V gene.

CDR3: ASSQGPGLAGYEQY; V: TRBV14
CDR3: ASSLLAGAYNEQF; V: TRBV7-9
CDR3: ASSQQGATGANVLT; V: TRBV18
CDR3: SVKEQGANVLT; V: TRBV29-1
CDR3: ASVMNTEAF; V: TRBV6-5
CDR3: ASSLRTSRDTQY; V: TRBV4-2
CDR3: ASSLSGEEKLF; V: TRBV5-1
CDR3: ASRRRETQY; V: TRBV2
CDR3: SVAGDSSEQY; V: TRBV29-1
CDR3: AILAGTSGV; V: TRBV6-1
CDR3: ASSLARTSGGFYEQY; V: TRBV11-1
CDR3: AFSGGLAGGYSSYNEQF; V: TRBV30
CDR3: ASSLGQERYGYT; V: TRBV5-6
CDR3: ASSPLAGRQETQY; V: TRBV18
CDR3: SATEGYEQY; V: TRBV20-1
CDR3: ASSLGASPYNEQF; V: TRBV27
CDR3: ASRQTGTGNTIY; V: TRBV2
CDR3: ASSPGYGGQEH; V: TRBV27
CDR3: ASSFSTSGVPYEQY; V: TRBV11-2
CDR3: ASDPTGLAGNEQF; V: TRBV11-2
CDR3: AWSITSGIIETQY; V: TRBV30
CDR3: ASSPLGGQSYEQY; V: TRBV7-9
CDR3: ASSPSGALYNEQF; V: TRBV9
CDR3: ASSAVAGSYNEQF; V: TRBV9
CDR3: ASSESWTSGSTDTQY; V: TRBV6-1
CDR3: ASSRTSGVLNEQF; V: TRBV7-3
CDR3: ASSLGGTAGRVY; V: TRBV7-2
CDR3: ASSRAGASTDTQY; V: TRBV6-4
CDR3: ASSLGTGETGELF; V: TRBV5-5
CDR3: ASSEYPQALNTEAF; V: TRBV25-1
CDR3: ASTGTGELF; V: TRBV7-8
CDR3: ASSLGPGCL; V: TRBV5-1
CDR3: ASSQIAGGVTGELF; V: TRBV4-2
CDR3: AWSMQNNEKLF; V: TRBV30
CDR3: ASSLPGSTGELF; V: TRBV5-1
CDR3: ASSMWRSGSYKAF; V: TRBV19
CDR3: AWGTSGVAEQY; V: TRBV30
CDR3: ASSFATSGEYEQY; V: TRBV11-2
CDR3: ASRPPLMSGAGETQY; V: TRBV7-9
CDR3: ASSFERDKNTGELF; V: TRBV10-1
CDR3: ASRSRAGRGRTDTQY; V: TRBV19
CDR3: ASSSTLSTGPGTQY; V: TRBV27
CDR3: ASRRDRRTDTQY; V: TRBV5-1